One TCR beta chain is described in this entry. Its antigen is not known. The sample comes from a study of T cell repertoires in cytomegalovirus infection. Study-wide context: Signatures in public TCR beta sequences pointed to both CMV infection and matching HLA type.

The V end was cut by 0 bases, the J end by 0 bases, with 12 bases between. The CDR3 covers 17 residues. Germline loops: CDR1 LNHNV, CDR2 YYDKDF (reference sequence). TCRdb independently ran MiXCR on the reads; one entry per CDR3 protein. Among some 160,000 distinct CDR3 sequences, 17% were seen once, and the ten largest hold 18%. General study points: The response measured ex vivo was dominated by TCR beta clonotypes (HLA-C-restricted and CMV-specific).

The specimen was CD8+ T cells from PBMCs. V is TRBV15 and J is TRBJ2-1; D call uncertain. The sequence was obtained from a human donor in good health (CMV status not recorded). Some clones in this sample may be carry-over from other donors' samples. The DNA for the CDR3 is TGTGCCACCAGCAGAGATTTGTCGAGGAGCTCCTACAATGAGCAGTTCTTC. Protein: CATSRDLSRSSYNEQFF.